Presented here are 5 T cell receptor beta chains from one specimen sequenced in a study of CD8+ T cells in alopecia areata. RNA was isolated and reverse transcribed to cDNA, the sequencing template. The data were produced by immunoSEQ multiplex PCR, yet TCRdb's version contains in-frame clones alone and is incomplete. The data show 140,000 to 150,000 clones, less than 65% seen once. The specimen was CD8+ T cells sorted from blood. The receptor source for this set is a human donor in good health.

The rearrangement joins TRBV14 to TRBJ2-2; the D is unclear. The CDR3 spans 14 residues. V gave up 0 bases and J gave up 4 bases, with 6 bases separating them. Germline loops: CDR1 SGHDN, CDR2 FVKESK. The CDR3 here is CASSQDGVTGELFF. The CDR3 DNA reads as TGTGCCAGCAGCCAAGATGGAGTCACCGGGGAGCTGTTTTTT.

J is TRBJ2-1 and V is TRBV29-1, with 13 positions matching TRBD2. CDR1 and CDR2 (germline): SQVTM, ANQGSEA. The CDR3 length is 15 residues. V lost 5 bases to trimming and J lost 4 bases; unmatched junction nucleotides: 5. The CDR3 DNA is TGCAGCGTTAAAGGACTAGCGGGAGAATACAATGAGCAGTTCTTC. Protein product: CSVKGLAGEYNEQFF.

This clone was observed a few times. This specimen includes other DNA sequences encoding the same CDR3. This chain connects TRBV7-9 to TRBJ2-7; maybe TRBD1 (5 bases). The CDR3 has 12 residues. Trimming took 5 bases from V and 4 from J, leaving 9 bases between them. From germline, CDR1 is SEHNR and CDR2 FQNEAQ (reference sequence). The CDR3: CASSPDRYEQYF. The CDR3 coding sequence is TGTGCCAGCAGCCCAGACAGATACGAGCAGTACTTC.

The rearrangement links TRBV29-1 to TRBJ2-7; 8 nucleotides line up with TRBD1. Germline V gives CDR1 SQVTM, CDR2 ANQGSEA. There are 15 residues in the CDR3. Losses at the gene ends were 0 bases for V and 0 bases for J; bases not matched to a gene: 4. For the CDR3, the DNA is TGCAGCGTTGAAGATCGGCAGGGGGCCTCCTACGAGCAGTACTTC. This gives the protein CSVEDRQGASYEQYF.

This clone was detected only a few times. The V and J genes are TRBV9 and TRBJ2-3; D might be TRBD1 (5 bases). The CDR3 spans 15 residues. V lost 3 bases, J lost 0 bases, and 11 bases lay in between. Germline loops: CDR1 SGDLS, CDR2 YYNGEE. CDR3 in DNA: TGTGCCAGCAGCGAAGGGGCCCACAGCACAGATACGCAGTATTTT. Amino acid sequence: CASSEGAHSTDTQYF. The whole variable domain, filled in from reference TRBV9 and TRBJ2-3, reads DSGVTQTPKHLITATGQRVTLRCSPRSGDLSVYWYQQSLDQGLQFLIQYYNGEERAKGNILERFSAQQFPDLHSELNLSSLELGDSALYFCASSEGAHSTDTQYFGPGTRLTVL.